This TCR beta chain comes out of a study of blood T cell repertoires in COVID-19. Deletions cut 3 bases from V and 0 bases from J, with 14 bases between. The CDR3 sequence is 15 residues long. Germline V lookup: CDR1 DFQATT, CDR2 SNEGSKA (reference sequence). Clones were read by immunoSEQ multiplex PCR, and TCRdb kept only the in-frame ones, dropping some. The sample holds some 200,000 clones; roughly 84% are singletons and the top ten take approximately 5.1%. The chain recombines TRBV20-1 with TRBJ1-1; D is perhaps TRBD1 (6 bases). The sample taken for sequencing was peripheral blood. This sequence was found in an older woman who had recovered from COVID-19. CDR3 amino acids: CSASRGGYMNTEAFF. CDR3 coding DNA: TGCAGTGCTAGTAGGGGGGGGTACATGAACACTGAAGCTTTCTTT.